This paragraph reports one T cell receptor beta chain. The same CDR3 is also encoded by other DNA sequences in this sample. This specimen belongs to a study of blood T cell repertoires in COVID-19. For the study at large: The United States, Italy and Spain supplied acute and convalescent COVID-19 samples. Sample material is recorded as cDNA or gDNA derived from T cells, B-cell-depleted T cells, or PBMCs.

The CDR3 is 11 residues long. CDR1 and CDR2 (germline): DFQATT, SNEGSKA (reference sequence). Trimming pared 3 bases from V and 5 bases from J, leaving 7 bases between. Original processing methods: Amplified reference gene primers provided the basis for estimating nucleated cell counts. Generated by immunoSEQ multiplex PCR, the TCRdb table keeps only in-frame clones and is missing some. For V, J and clone size, that table is used; D and trimming come from the DNA. The sample shows a few hundred thousand clones, 89% of them seen only once. V usage is TRBV20-1 and J usage is TRBJ1-2; D remains ambiguous. The origin of this receptor is a man between 18 and 29 years old who had recovered from COVID-19. Sequenced: peripheral blood. The CDR3 DNA reads TGCAGTGCTAGTACCGGGTATGGCTACACCTTC. Its protein is CSASTGYGYTF.